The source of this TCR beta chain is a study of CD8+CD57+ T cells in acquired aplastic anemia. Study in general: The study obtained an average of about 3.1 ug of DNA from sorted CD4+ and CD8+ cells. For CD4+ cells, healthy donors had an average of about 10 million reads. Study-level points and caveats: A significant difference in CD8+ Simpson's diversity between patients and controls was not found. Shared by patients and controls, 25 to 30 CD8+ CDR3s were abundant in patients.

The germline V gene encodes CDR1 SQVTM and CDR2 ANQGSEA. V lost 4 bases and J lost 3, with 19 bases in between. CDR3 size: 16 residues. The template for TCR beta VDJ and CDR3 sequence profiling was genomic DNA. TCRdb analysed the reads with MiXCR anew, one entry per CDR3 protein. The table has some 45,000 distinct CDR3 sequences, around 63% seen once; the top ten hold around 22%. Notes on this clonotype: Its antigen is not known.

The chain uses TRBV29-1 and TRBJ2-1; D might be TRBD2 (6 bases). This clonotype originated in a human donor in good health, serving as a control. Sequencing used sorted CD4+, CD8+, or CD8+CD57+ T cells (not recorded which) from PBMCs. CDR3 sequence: CSVGSGGAGYYNEQFF. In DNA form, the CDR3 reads TGCAGCGTTGGGTCCGGGGGTGCGGGGTACTACAATGAGCAGTTCTTC.